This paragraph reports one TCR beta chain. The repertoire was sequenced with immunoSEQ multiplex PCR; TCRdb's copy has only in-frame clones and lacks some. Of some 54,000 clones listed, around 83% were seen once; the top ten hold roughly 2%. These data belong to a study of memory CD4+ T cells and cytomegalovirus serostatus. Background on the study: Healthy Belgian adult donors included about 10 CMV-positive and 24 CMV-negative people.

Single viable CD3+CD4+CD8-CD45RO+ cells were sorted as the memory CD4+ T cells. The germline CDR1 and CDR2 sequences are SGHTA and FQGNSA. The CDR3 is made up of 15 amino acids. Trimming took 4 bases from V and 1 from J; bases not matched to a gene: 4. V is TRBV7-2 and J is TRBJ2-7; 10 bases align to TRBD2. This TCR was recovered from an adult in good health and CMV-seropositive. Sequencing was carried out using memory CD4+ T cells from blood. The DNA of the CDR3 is TGTGCCAGCAGCTCGCCGGGACTAGCGTCCTACGAGCAGTACTTC. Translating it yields CASSSPGLASYEQYF.